Following are 30 T cell receptor beta chains from one sample sequenced in a study of Graves' ophthalmopathy and Graves' hyperthyroidism. TCR beta CDR3 amplification used RNA transcripts. A first-round RT-PCR used HTBI primers, followed by a second-round multiplex PCR. TCRdb reanalysed the multiplex PCR reads using MiXCR and keeps one entry per CDR3 protein. The repertoire holds 200,000 to 250,000 distinct CDR3 sequences, with 20% to 25% as singletons. Material for sequencing was peripheral blood. These receptors came from a woman aged 45 to 65 with Graves' ophthalmopathy.

This clonotype was recorded a few times. This chain connects TRBV18 to TRBJ1-5; 7 bases fit TRBD1. Germline lookup yields CDR1 KGHSH and CDR2 LQKENI. V lost 3 bases and J lost 6; bases outside the gene matches: 8. The CDR3 extends over 15 amino acids. The CDR3 coding sequence is TGTGCCAGCTCACCGGGGGCAGGGGGTGCTCAGCCCCAGCATTTT. It is translated as CASSPGAGGAQPQHF.

This clonotype was counted ten times or more. The gene calls are TRBV6-1 and TRBJ2-7, with D maybe TRBD2 (6 bases). Trimming pared 3 bases from V and 4 bases from J, leaving 13 bases between. CDR1 and CDR2 from the germline V gene are MNHNS and SASEGT. The CDR3 contains 14 residues. For the CDR3, the DNA is TGTGCCAGCAGTGACGGGCTAGCGACGTACGAGCAGTACTTC. Translated: CASSDGLATYEQYF.

This clonotype was detected ten times or more. The J gene is TRBJ2-5, the V gene TRBV20-1, with 10 bases matching TRBD2. V lost 0 bases to trimming and J lost 5 bases; unmatched junction nucleotides: 9. The germline V gene encodes CDR1 DFQATT and CDR2 SNEGSKA (reference sequence). The CDR3 consists of 16 residues. The CDR3 DNA reads as TGCAGTGCTAGAGATCCCCCTAGCGGGAGTGGGGAGACCCAGTACTTC. Its protein is CSARDPPSGSGETQYF.

The chain employs TRBV6-1 and TRBJ1-6; TRBD1 is a possible D gene (5 bases). Germline V gene data show CDR1 as MNHNS and CDR2 as SASEGT. Trimming stripped 5 bases from V and 5 bases from J, with 19 bases between. This CDR3 contains 17 residues. CDR3 region: CASSPLPGPGDNSPLHF. Written as DNA, the CDR3 is TGTGCCAGCAGTCCCCTCCCAGGGCCGGGGGATAATTCACCCCTCCACTTT.

This clonotype came up a few times. The J gene is TRBJ2-5, the V gene TRBV5-1; 7 bases map to TRBD2. Germline-derived CDR1 and CDR2 are SGHRS and YFSETQ. The CDR3 length is 15 residues. The V gene end was trimmed by 4 bases and the J gene end by 3 bases; junction bases not matched to a gene: 9. The CDR3 sequence is CASSRDILAEETQYF. In DNA, the CDR3 is TGCGCCAGCAGCCGCGATATCCTAGCGGAAGAGACCCAGTACTTC.

This clonotype was seen many times. J is TRBJ1-1 and V is TRBV6-5; the D is unclear. This CDR3 is built from 14 residues. The V end was cut by 3 bases, the J end by 8 bases, with 16 bases between. Germline lookup yields CDR1 MNHEY and CDR2 SVGAGI. CDR3 loop: CASSYVGPKVEAFF. CDR3 nucleotides: TGTGCCAGCAGTTATGTTGGCCCCAAGGTAGAAGCTTTCTTT.

This clonotype was picked up many times. CDR3: CASSRDPRDTQYF. In DNA form, the CDR3 reads TGTGCCAGCTCCCGGGACCCTCGGGATACGCAGTATTTT. The chain combines TRBV7-2 with TRBJ2-3; D is possibly TRBD1 or TRBD2 (5 bases each). CDR1 and CDR2 (germline): SGHTA, FQGNSA. Trimming shortened V by 8 bases and J by 6 bases, and 15 bases separated the two germline ends. This CDR3 contains 13 residues.

This clonotype has at least ten counts. The chain uses TRBV15 and TRBJ1-4, with a weak D call TRBD1 (6 bases). There are 15 residues in the CDR3. V lost 4 bases and J 4 bases, leaving 13 bases between the germline ends. Looked up from germline, CDR1 is LNHNV and CDR2 is YYDKDF (reference sequence). In DNA, the CDR3 is TGTGCCACCAGCACAGAAACGGACAGTAATGAAAAACTGTTTTTT. Encoded protein: CATSTETDSNEKLFF. The full variable domain, rest sourced from reference TRBV15 and TRBJ1-4, is DAMVIQNPRYQVTQFGKPVTLSCSQTLNHNVMYWYQQKSSQAPKLLFHYYDKDFNNEADTPDNFQSRRPNTSFCFLDIRSPGLGDTAMYLCATSTETDSNEKLFFGSGTQLSVL.

This clonotype was observed many times. This chain connects TRBV19 to TRBJ2-2; D possibly corresponds to TRBD2 (5 bases). The CDR3 is 15 residues long. Germline assignment: CDR1 LNHDA and CDR2 SQIVND (reference sequence). Trimming took off 5 bases at V and 0 bases at J, with 10 bases between the two ends. The DNA of the CDR3 is TGTGCCAGTAGTGGTCAGCGGACGAACACCGGGGAGCTGTTTTTT. Residues: CASSGQRTNTGELFF.

A note on this clonotype: A much larger clone differs by one base, so this may be a read error. The V gene is TRBV19, the J gene TRBJ2-7, with 9 bases aligning to TRBD2. This CDR3 has 15 residues. Germline CDR1 is LNHDA and CDR2 is SQIVND (reference sequence). The chain's CDR3 is CGSSMFSGSSYEQYF. CDR3 DNA sequence: TGTGGCAGTAGTATGTTTAGCGGGAGTAGCTACGAGCAGTACTTC.

This rearrangement joins TRBV4-1 to TRBJ2-7; 11 positions match TRBD1. CDR3 length: 15 residues. With V trimmed by 5 bases and J by 1 base, 4 bases remained unmatched. Germline V CDR1 and CDR2: MGHRA, YSYEKL. The CDR3 protein is CASSWGQGGSYEQYF. The CDR3 DNA follows: TGCGCCAGCAGCTGGGGACAGGGGGGATCCTACGAGCAGTACTTC.

This clonotype came up many times. The J gene is TRBJ1-1, the V gene TRBV19; no clear D. The CDR3 length is 14 residues. Trimming stripped 5 bases from V and 5 bases from J, with 15 bases between. Germline assignment: CDR1 LNHDA and CDR2 SQIVND (reference sequence). This CDR3 reads CASSPGGFGTEAFF. The DNA of the CDR3 is TGTGCCAGTAGTCCTGGAGGGTTTGGGACTGAAGCTTTCTTT.

In its sample, this clonotype was seen many times. This chain links TRBV28 with TRBJ2-2; D is uncertain. Trimming left V 1 base short and J 7 bases short, with 4 bases between. CDR1 MDHEN and CDR2 SYDVKM come from the germline V gene. CDR3 length: 12 amino acids. This CDR3 reads CASSLFGGELFF. The CDR3 coding sequence is TGTGCCAGCAGTTTATTTGGCGGGGAGCTGTTTTTT.

There are many counts of this clonotype. V is TRBV6-1 and J is TRBJ2-7; 8 bases fit TRBD2. From germline, CDR1 is MNHNS and CDR2 SASEGT. V lost 6 bases and J lost 5; bases outside the gene matches: 9. The CDR3 has 14 residues. CDR3 in amino acids: CASRGAGDSDEQYF. The CDR3, as DNA: TGTGCCAGCAGGGGAGCGGGAGATTCGGACGAGCAGTACTTC.

This clonotype was recorded at least ten times. The V gene is TRBV20-1, the J gene TRBJ1-2, with TRBD1 matching 9 bases. J gave up 7 bases and V 0 bases, and 9 bases lay outside the gene matches. CDR1 is DFQATT and CDR2 is SNEGSKA in the germline V gene (reference sequence). CDR3 length: 15 residues. The DNA for the CDR3 is TGCAGTGCTAGAGATATGACAGGGGGGGTTGGTGGCTACACCTTC. Its protein product is CSARDMTGGVGGYTF.

The rearrangement links TRBV12-5 to TRBJ1-5, with 12 bases identical to TRBD1. This CDR3 region has 16 residues. After removal of 7 bases from V and 6 bases from J, the junction contained 10 bases not matched to a gene. Germline loops: CDR1 LGHNT, CDR2 FRNRAP. The CDR3 region has the DNA TGTGCTAGTGTCCCTTGGGGACAGGGGGCCTCTCAGCCCCAGCATTTT. The encoded protein is CASVPWGQGASQPQHF.

This clonotype was detected many times. V gene TRBV30 combines with J gene TRBJ2-7; 11 bases are shared with TRBD1. V shed 2 bases and J 6 bases; nucleotides not matched to a gene: 3. The CDR3 runs to 13 residues. The V gene's germline CDR1 is GTSNPN and CDR2 SVGIG (reference sequence). In DNA, the CDR3 is TGTGCCTGGAGTTCGGGACAGGGGGTCGAGCAGTACTTC. It specifies CAWSSGQGVEQYF.

This clonotype was found many times. V and J are TRBV6-1 and TRBJ2-2, with TRBD2 matching over 11 bases. Looked up from germline, CDR1 is MNHNS and CDR2 is SASEGT. The CDR3 runs to 15 residues. V shed 8 bases, J shed 4 bases, and the junction held 6 bases outside the gene matches. The CDR3 loop is CASSQGTSGTGELFF. In DNA, the CDR3 is TGTGCCAGCTCTCAGGGGACTAGCGGCACCGGGGAGCTGTTTTTT.

The table lists this clonotype with many counts. The V call is TRBV6-5, the J call TRBJ2-7, with TRBD2 matching 10 bases. V lost 0 bases, J lost 3 bases, and 5 bases stayed unmatched. CDR1 and CDR2 from the germline V gene are MNHEY and SVGAGI. The CDR3 extends over 16 amino acids. The CDR3 DNA follows: TGTGCCAGCAGTTACTCCTTCGAGCGGGAGGGCTACGAGCAGTACTTC. Protein: CASSYSFEREGYEQYF.

There are many counts of this clonotype. This chain joins TRBV27 and TRBJ2-2; D call uncertain. Germline lookup yields CDR1 MNHEY and CDR2 SMNVEV (reference sequence). The ends were cut back, 3 bases at V and 2 bases at J, with 7 bases in the middle. The CDR3 is 14 residues long. The DNA of the CDR3 is TGTGCCAGCAGTTTGTGGGGAAACACCGGGGAGCTGTTTTTT. It is translated as CASSLWGNTGELFF.

In its sample, this clonotype was seen many times. The chain links TRBV24-1 to TRBJ2-7; TRBD1 aligns across 8 bases. The CDR3 covers 15 residues. Germline V gene sequence: CDR1 KGHDR, CDR2 SFDVKD. The V and J ends lost 6 bases and 6 bases, in that order; junction bases with no gene match: 12. Here the CDR3 DNA reads TGTGCCACCAGTTCGGCCGGGACAGGTATTGGCGAGCAGTACTTC. Residues: CATSSAGTGIGEQYF.

This clonotype was observed once. This sequence joins TRBV6-2 or TRBV6-3 and TRBJ2-7; D might be TRBD2 (6 bases). CDR1 MNHEY and CDR2 SVGEGT come from the germline V gene. Trimming removed 4 bases from V and 4 bases from J, with 17 bases in between. The CDR3 covers 15 residues. In DNA, the CDR3 is TGTGCCAGCAGTTTCCTCGCGAGGGAGGATTACGAGCAGTACTTC. Translating it yields CASSFLAREDYEQYF.

This clonotype was detected many times. The rearrangement joins TRBV2 to TRBJ1-1; unclear D gene. Trimming removed 3 bases at V and 7 bases at J, with 9 bases between. The CDR3 covers 12 residues. Germline V lookup: CDR1 SNHLY, CDR2 FYNNEI. As DNA, the CDR3 is TGTGCCAGCAGTGATCTGGGAAATGAAGCTTTCTTT. This codes for CASSDLGNEAFF. Supplemented by reference TRBV2 and TRBJ1-1, the full variable domain reads EPEVTQTPSHQVTQMGQEVILRCVPISNHLYFYWYRQILGQKVEFLVSFYNNEISEKSEIFDDQFSVERPDGSNFTLKIRSTKLEDSAMYFCASSDLGNEAFFGQGTRLTVV.

This clonotype has ten or more counts. The chain is built from TRBV28 and TRBJ2-1, with D maybe TRBD1 (5 bases). The CDR3 loop spans 15 amino acids. Between the trimmed V and J ends, which lost 9 bases and 0 bases, there was a span of 15 bases. The germline V gene encodes CDR1 MDHEN and CDR2 SYDVKM. Here the CDR3 reads CASRDRVSSYNEQFF. CDR3 nucleotides: TGTGCCAGTCGAGACAGAGTTAGCTCCTACAATGAGCAGTTCTTC.

This clonotype occurred many times. The chain recombines TRBV6-2 or TRBV6-3 with TRBJ1-3; the match to TRBD1 covers 9 bases. CDR3 length: 19 amino acids. Germline V CDR1 and CDR2: MNHEY, SVGEGT. The V gene end was trimmed by 0 bases and the J gene end by 0 bases; junction bases not matched to a gene: 9. The CDR3 reads CASSYSIILTGGSGNTIYF. The CDR3 coding sequence is TGTGCCAGCAGTTACTCGATAATCCTGACAGGGGGCTCTGGAAACACCATATATTTT.

At least ten counts were recorded for this clonotype. The chain has TRBV6-2 or TRBV6-3 and TRBJ2-7; no reliable D call. This CDR3 is 13 amino acids long. Germline V lookup: CDR1 MNHEY, CDR2 SVGEGT. Deletions cut 2 bases from V and 2 bases from J, with 7 bases between. The CDR3 DNA sequence: TGTGCCAGCAGTTACGGTCTTACCTACGAGCAGTACTTC. This codes for CASSYGLTYEQYF.

This clonotype appeared a few times. The chain uses TRBV28 and TRBJ1-5, with 8 bases aligning to TRBD1. V was pared by 5 bases and J by 7 bases, with 10 bases of the junction left unmatched. The CDR3 is made up of 15 amino acids. Germline loops: CDR1 MDHEN, CDR2 SYDVKM. CDR3 DNA: TGTGCCAGCAGTGCCTCGACAGGGGAGACCCAGCCCCAGCATTTT. This gives the protein CASSASTGETQPQHF.

This clonotype came up many times. The V call is TRBV29-1, the J call TRBJ1-1; D may be TRBD1 (6 bases). V dropped 4 bases and J dropped 1 base, with 19 bases sitting between them. The CDR3 covers 16 residues. CDR1 is SQVTM, CDR2 ANQGSEA, per germline. The CDR3, as DNA: TGCAGCGTTGCCGAAACAGGGAGACCGACGAACACTGAAGCTTTCTTT. It codes for CSVAETGRPTNTEAFF.

This clonotype was counted at least ten times. V is TRBV19 and J is TRBJ1-1, with 8 bases aligning to TRBD1. The germline gives CDR1 LNHDA, CDR2 SQIVND (reference sequence). With 8 bases clipped from V and 1 base from J, the junction kept 6 bases outside the gene matches. CDR3 size: 14 residues. The chain's CDR3 is CASGGDRRNTEAFF. The CDR3 nucleotides are TGTGCCAGTGGAGGGGACAGGAGGAACACTGAAGCTTTCTTT.

V and J are TRBV18 and TRBJ1-1, with a tentative D call TRBD1 (6 bases). Trimming pared 1 base from V and 1 base from J, leaving 19 bases between. Germline lookup yields CDR1 KGHSH and CDR2 LQKENI. This CDR3 spans 18 amino acids. CDR3 residues: CASSPRQWREGGNTEAFF. CDR3 sequence (DNA): TGTGCCAGCTCACCACGTCAATGGAGGGAGGGGGGGAACACTGAAGCTTTCTTT.